The 22 T cell receptor beta chains presented below share a single source sample, sequenced in a study of CD8+ T cells in alopecia areata. RNA, once extracted, was reverse transcribed into cDNA for use as the sequencing template. Method: immunoSEQ multiplex PCR; TCRdb's copy keeps in-frame clones and lacks some. The table has 150,000 to 200,000 clones, around 51% seen once. Sample treatment: oral pan-JAK inhibitor, 5-10 mg twice daily. The specimen comprised CD8+ T cells sorted from blood, sampled around week 53, from a patient treated with tofacitinib. The source is a human donor with alopecia areata.

The chain joins TRBV7-9 to TRBJ1-1, with a possible D match to TRBD1 (5 bases). This CDR3 has 13 amino acids. The germline V and J ends were trimmed by 5 bases and 4 bases, with 11 bases remaining between them. Germline CDR1 is SEHNR and CDR2 is FQNEAQ (reference sequence). The CDR3 here is CASSQAGSTEAFF. As DNA, the CDR3 is TGTGCCAGCAGCCAGGCAGGGTCCACTGAAGCTTTCTTT.

The chain joins TRBV29-1 to TRBJ2-3; D is possibly TRBD2 (6 bases). V was clipped by 4 bases and J by 9 bases, with 11 bases between them. Germline lookup yields CDR1 SQVTM and CDR2 ANQGSEA. The length of the CDR3 is 11 residues. The CDR3 sequence: CSVVSGGTQYF. The CDR3 nucleotides are TGCAGCGTTGTTAGTGGGGGGACGCAGTATTTT.

The gene calls are TRBV27 and TRBJ2-7; D is undetermined. Germline V gene lookup returns CDR1 MNHEY and CDR2 SMNVEV (reference sequence). V was cut by 2 bases and J by 5 bases, with 16 bases left in between. This CDR3 region has 15 residues. The DNA of the CDR3 is TGTGCCAGCAGTTTAATATCTGGGATCGGCCACGAGCAGTACTTC. This translates into CASSLISGIGHEQYF.

The rearrangement joins TRBV6-4 to TRBJ2-1; no definite D call. The V and J ends lost 3 bases and 5 bases respectively, with 8 bases between them. The germline V gene has CDR1 MRHNA and CDR2 SNTAGT. This CDR3 is 13 amino acids long. The CDR3 spells CASSEDKHNEQFF. CDR3 sequence (DNA): TGTGCCAGCAGTGAGGATAAACACAATGAGCAGTTCTTC.

This clone was observed a few times. The chain is built from TRBV30 and TRBJ2-1, with D maybe TRBD1 (6 bases). Trimming removed 3 bases at V and 2 bases at J, with 11 bases between. The CDR3 runs 14 residues. Germline CDR1 is GTSNPN and CDR2 is SVGIG (reference sequence). The CDR3 DNA follows: TGTGCCTGGAGCACAGGGCAGACCTACAATGAGCAGTTCTTC. This gives the protein CAWSTGQTYNEQFF.

This sequence joins TRBV13 and TRBJ1-3; D call uncertain. The CDR3 has 14 residues. The V and J ends lost 1 base and 9 bases respectively, with 13 bases between them. Germline V gene sequence: CDR1 PRHDT, CDR2 FYEKMQ (reference sequence). The chain's CDR3 is CASSLVGSAGTIYF. CDR3 DNA: TGTGCCAGCAGCTTAGTGGGCAGCGCGGGCACCATATATTTT.

This clone was seen more than once but under ten times. The chain couples TRBV11-2 to TRBJ2-2; D remains unclear. V lost 6 bases and J 6 bases, leaving 11 bases between the germline ends. Looked up from germline, CDR1 is SGHAT and CDR2 is FQNNGV. CDR3 length: 13 amino acids. For the CDR3, the DNA is TGTGCCAGCAGGGCACCCGGATCCGGGGAGCTGTTTTTT. This codes for CASRAPGSGELFF.

This rearrangement joins TRBV5-6 to TRBJ2-1, with 7 nucleotides matching TRBD1. Looked up from germline, CDR1 is SGHDT and CDR2 is YYEEEE. The V and J ends lost 2 bases and 4 bases, in that order; junction bases with no gene match: 6. CDR3 length: 15 amino acids. The CDR3 loop is CASSFNRGPYNEQFF. DNA of the CDR3: TGTGCCAGCAGCTTCAACAGGGGCCCGTACAATGAGCAGTTCTTC.

This clone was seen a few times. This sequence joins TRBV9 and TRBJ2-3, with TRBD1 identical over 9 bases. The germline CDR1 and CDR2 sequences are SGDLS and YYNGEE. J was trimmed by 0 bases and V by 7 bases; bases with no gene match: 6. The CDR3 sequence is 15 residues long. CDR3 bases: TGTGCCAGCGAAGGGACAGGGCATAGCACAGATACGCAGTATTTT. The encoded protein is CASEGTGHSTDTQYF.

The chain combines TRBV5-1 with TRBJ1-4; no clear D gene. This CDR3 comprises 15 residues. Germline lookup yields CDR1 SGHRS and CDR2 YFSETQ. Deletions cut 3 bases from V and 8 bases from J, with 17 bases between. The CDR3 region has the DNA TGCGCCAGCAGCTCCTCCGTCCAAATGAACGAAAAACTGTTTTTT. Residues: CASSSSVQMNEKLFF.

The V gene is TRBV13, the J gene TRBJ2-5; D not certain. V was shortened by 0 bases and J by 1 base, with 3 bases between the two germline ends. CDR1 is PRHDT and CDR2 is FYEKMQ in the germline V gene (reference sequence). The CDR3 loop spans 13 amino acids. CDR3 in amino acids: CASSLGAQETQYF. The DNA of the CDR3 is TGTGCCAGCAGCTTAGGGGCCCAAGAGACCCAGTACTTC.

In this sample, this clone turned up a few times. V usage is TRBV27 and J usage is TRBJ2-3; 12 nucleotides agree with TRBD2. V trimming: 4 bases; J trimming: 9 bases; junction bases outside the gene matches: 14. This CDR3 spans 17 amino acids. Germline lookup yields CDR1 MNHEY and CDR2 SMNVEV (reference sequence). The CDR3 reads CASSSLTLAGGTRTQYF. As DNA, the CDR3 is TGTGCCAGCAGTTCCCTTACTCTAGCGGGGGGGACACGGACGCAGTATTTT.

The CDR3 DNA follows: TGTGCCAGCAGCTTAGTGGACGAGCAGTACTTC. Amino acid sequence: CASSLVDEQYF. The rearrangement uses TRBV7-8 and TRBJ2-7; D gene uncertain. V shed 1 base and J shed 5 bases, with 3 bases lying between them. CDR1 and CDR2 (germline): SGHVS, FQNEAQ. This CDR3 has 11 amino acids.

This clone was counted a few times. The chain is built from TRBV29-1 and TRBJ2-1; 8 bases are a match to TRBD2. CDR1 is SQVTM, CDR2 ANQGSEA, per germline. The CDR3 has 12 amino acids. The ends lost 3 bases at V and 14 bases at J; junction bases unmatched: 9. The CDR3 spells CSVEAGLGWEFF. The CDR3 nucleotides are TGCAGCGTTGAGGCGGGACTAGGGTGGGAGTTCTTC.

This clone was found a few times. This chain joins TRBV5-1 and TRBJ2-7, with D tentatively TRBD2 (6 bases). Looked up from germline, CDR1 is SGHRS and CDR2 is YFSETQ. The V and J ends lost 1 base and 3 bases respectively, with 26 bases between them. The CDR3 has 19 amino acids. The CDR3, as DNA: TGCGCCAGCAGCTTGTTCGGCGGACAACTCTCCGCGGGAATCTACGAGCAGTACTTC. Amino acid sequence: CASSLFGGQLSAGIYEQYF.

The V gene is TRBV7-6, the J gene TRBJ1-5; 12 bases fit TRBD1. CDR3 length equals 19 residues. With V trimmed by 5 bases and J by 5 bases, 16 bases remained unmatched. Per germline, CDR1 SGHVS and CDR2 FNYEAQ. The CDR3 protein is CASSKNRDRGLGIDQPQHF. CDR3 DNA sequence: TGTGCCAGCAGCAAAAATCGGGACAGGGGGCTTGGCATTGATCAGCCCCAGCATTTT.

This chain uses TRBV7-9 with TRBJ2-2; the D is unclear. The germline gives CDR1 SEHNR, CDR2 FQNEAQ (reference sequence). The germline V and J ends were trimmed by 1 base and 1 base, with 7 bases remaining between them. There are 15 residues in the CDR3. The CDR3 sequence: CASSLGQENTGELFF. Here the CDR3 DNA reads TGTGCCAGCAGCTTAGGTCAGGAGAACACCGGGGAGCTGTTTTTT.

This chain connects TRBV10-3 to TRBJ2-5; 8 positions agree with TRBD2. The J segment lost 5 bases and the V segment lost 10 bases, leaving 9 bases of the junction unmatched. From germline, CDR1 is ENHRY and CDR2 SYGVKD. The CDR3 runs to 13 residues. This CDR3 reads CATGSGTRETQYF. Written as DNA, the CDR3 is TGTGCCACTGGTAGCGGGACACGTGAGACCCAGTACTTC.

This clone was observed a few times. V is TRBV4-1 and J is TRBJ2-7; 11 bases line up with TRBD1. The CDR3 length is 12 residues. Losses at the gene ends were 10 bases for V and 6 bases for J; bases not matched to a gene: 5. Per germline, CDR1 MGHRA and CDR2 YSYEKL. CDR3 sequence reads: CATQGTGGEQYF. The CDR3 bases are TGCGCCACTCAAGGGACAGGGGGCGAGCAGTACTTC.

The rearrangement joins TRBV27 to TRBJ2-1; 10 bases are a match to TRBD2. CDR1 and CDR2 from the germline V gene are MNHEY and SMNVEV (reference sequence). The CDR3 is 16 residues long. The J segment lost 2 bases and the V segment lost 3 bases, leaving 4 bases of the junction unmatched. The CDR3, as DNA: TGTGCCAGCAGTTTTGCGCTAGCGGGGGCCTACAATGAGCAGTTCTTC. This translates into CASSFALAGAYNEQFF.

Here the CDR3 DNA reads TGTGCCAGCACTTCCGGGACAGGGACGACAGATACGCAGTATTTT. Amino acids: CASTSGTGTTDTQYF. The chain is built from TRBV6-1 and TRBJ2-3; TRBD1 matches 9 bases. In germline, CDR1 is MNHNS, CDR2 SASEGT. CDR3 length: 15 residues. Germline trimming cut 7 bases from V and 3 bases from J; bases unmatched to any gene: 8.

V gene TRBV7-2 combines with J gene TRBJ1-4; a possible D gene is TRBD1 (5 bases). The CDR3 runs to 15 residues. Germline CDR1 SGHTA, CDR2 FQGNSA. V was clipped by 5 bases and J by 10 bases, with 20 bases between them. The CDR3 DNA sequence: TGTGCCAGCAGCCGAGGGGCAGGCCGGGATGGAAAACTGTTTTTT. It yields the protein CASSRGAGRDGKLFF. The complete variable domain, with remaining parts taken from reference TRBV7-2 and TRBJ1-4, reads GAGVSQSPSNKVTEKGKDVELRCDPISGHTALYWYRQSLGQGLEFLIYFQGNSAPDKSGLPSDRFSAERTGGSVSTLTIQRTQQEDSAVYLCASSRGAGRDGKLFFGSGTQLSVL.